This T cell receptor beta chain came from a study of cytomegalovirus exposure and HLA in healthy donors. The study ran its PCR with 60 Vbeta and 13 Jbeta primers. Sequencing used immunoSEQ multiplex PCR; TCRdb keeps in-frame clones, though not all of them. The sample consists of 150,000 to 160,000 clones, 65% to 75% of them appearing once. The V end was cut by 2 bases, the J end by 3 bases, with 9 bases between. The CDR3 totals 14 residues. Per germline, CDR1 MNHEY and CDR2 SVGAGI. The chain couples TRBV6-5 to TRBJ2-3; D possibly corresponds to TRBD1 (6 bases). Material: PBMCs. This clonotype originated in a man aged 18 to 35 in good health and CMV-seronegative. The CDR3 DNA reads as TGTGCCAGCAGTTACGTGGGGGCGACAGATACGCAGTATTTT. As protein: CASSYVGATDTQYF.